The 14 T cell receptor beta chains below were found in one sample sequenced in a study of shared clonotypes between healthy human individuals. The data were produced by immunoSEQ multiplex PCR, yet TCRdb's version contains in-frame clones alone and is incomplete. The table records about 2.1 million clones, 80% to 95% of them present only once. The naive CD8 subset, CD45RO-negative cells positively selected for CCR7, excluded terminally differentiated effector memory CD45RA+ cells. Sequencing used naive CD8+ T cells from PBMCs. The receptor source for this set is a young man in good health. Some clones in this sample may be carry-over from other donors' samples.

The rearrangement uses TRBV6-1 and TRBJ2-7; perhaps TRBD1 as D (6 bases). Germline loops: CDR1 MNHNS, CDR2 SASEGT. Between the trimmed V and J ends, which lost 2 bases and 2 bases, there was a span of 16 bases. The CDR3 consists of 16 residues. CDR3 sequence: CASSEWGHPLPYEQYF. The CDR3 DNA reads as TGTGCCAGCAGTGAATGGGGACACCCCCTCCCCTACGAGCAGTACTTC.

The V call is TRBV4-3, the J call TRBJ2-1; D might be TRBD2 (5 bases). CDR1 and CDR2 from the germline V gene are LGHNA and YSLEER. Trimming left V 0 bases short and J 9 bases short, with 15 bases between. CDR3 length: 15 amino acids. The CDR3 DNA is TGCGCCAGCAGCCAAGATCGGGGAAGCGGTCGTGAGCAGTTCTTC. It codes for CASSQDRGSGREQFF.

The chain uses TRBV28 and TRBJ1-2, with 9 nucleotides matching TRBD1. V lost 9 bases to trimming and J lost 1 base; unmatched junction nucleotides: 9. Germline V CDR1 and CDR2: MDHEN, SYDVKM. The CDR3 is made up of 15 amino acids. The CDR3, as DNA: TGTGCCAGTCTATCACAGGGGGCGGATAACTATGGCTACACCTTC. This encodes CASLSQGADNYGYTF.

V gene TRBV2 combines with J gene TRBJ1-3; possibly TRBD1 for D (6 bases). This CDR3 is 13 amino acids long. V dropped 10 bases and J dropped 4 bases, with 14 bases sitting between them. In germline, CDR1 is SNHLY, CDR2 FYNNEI. The CDR3: CANFEGVGNTIYF. Written as DNA, the CDR3 is TGTGCCAACTTCGAGGGGGTGGGAAACACCATATATTTT.

The V call is TRBV6-5, the J call TRBJ2-7; 7 bases align to TRBD2. The length of the CDR3 is 14 residues. Germline CDR1 reads MNHEY; CDR2 reads SVGAGI. V was pared by 2 bases and J by 7 bases, with 8 bases of the junction left unmatched. The CDR3 nucleotides are TGTGCCAGCAGTTACATTGCGGGAGTGGGGGAGCAGTACTTC. Translated: CASSYIAGVGEQYF.

This chain connects TRBV7-9 to TRBJ1-1, with 10 bases aligning to TRBD1. Germline CDR1 is SEHNR and CDR2 is FQNEAQ (reference sequence). The CDR3 consists of 15 residues. Trimming at V came to 3 bases and at J to 3 bases, leaving 4 bases not matched to a gene. The CDR3 reads CASSFPGQGDTEAFF. The CDR3 bases are TGTGCCAGCAGCTTCCCTGGACAGGGGGACACTGAAGCTTTCTTT.

This chain joins TRBV15 and TRBJ2-3, with 12 bases matching TRBD1. The CDR3 loop spans 15 amino acids. Unmatched junction bases numbered 4, after V lost 4 bases and J lost 5 bases. Per germline, CDR1 LNHNV and CDR2 YYDKDF (reference sequence). Here the CDR3 reads CATSKGQGAGDTQYF. In nucleotides, the CDR3 is TGTGCCACCAGCAAGGGACAGGGGGCAGGAGATACGCAGTATTTT.

The chain couples TRBV30 to TRBJ2-1; 11 bases align to TRBD2. The trim removed 5 bases at V and 2 bases at J, leaving 5 bases unmatched. This CDR3 region has 15 residues. Germline loops: CDR1 GTSNPN, CDR2 SVGIG (reference sequence). CDR3 in amino acids: CAWEGSGRAYNEQFF. The DNA for the CDR3 is TGTGCCTGGGAAGGTAGCGGGAGGGCCTACAATGAGCAGTTCTTC.

J is TRBJ2-3 and V is TRBV7-6, with a possible D match to TRBD2 (5 bases). Germline V gene lookup returns CDR1 SGHVS and CDR2 FNYEAQ. Trimming stripped 5 bases from V and 0 bases from J, with 12 bases between. The CDR3 is 15 residues long. The CDR3 region has the DNA TGTGCCAGCAGCCCCCTCGAGGGCAGCACAGATACGCAGTATTTT. Its translation: CASSPLEGSTDTQYF.

With respect to this clone: The junction and the germline gene differ at one end; a read error may be behind it. The rearrangement uses TRBV7-9 and TRBJ2-7; 11 bases fit TRBD2. The CDR3 has 18 residues. Germline CDR1 and CDR2: SEHNR and FQNEAQ (reference sequence). Written as DNA, the CDR3 is TGTGCCAGCAGCCCCCGGGATCCCGGGACTAGCGGATCCTATGAGCAGTACTTC. Translation: CASSPRDPGTSGSYEQYF.

This sequence joins TRBV5-6 and TRBJ1-1; TRBD1 is a possible D gene (5 bases). Trimming took off 3 bases at V and 4 bases at J, with 10 bases between the two ends. The germline gives CDR1 SGHDT, CDR2 YYEEEE. This CDR3 spans 13 amino acids. In nucleotides, the CDR3 is TGTGCCAGCAGCTGGGGGTCGGGCACTGAAGCTTTCTTT. It yields the protein CASSWGSGTEAFF.

The chain combines TRBV28 with TRBJ1-5; the D gene is possibly TRBD1 (5 bases). The germline V gene has CDR1 MDHEN and CDR2 SYDVKM. Trimming took off 2 bases at V and 4 bases at J, with 12 bases between the two ends. This CDR3 contains 15 residues. The CDR3 sequence is CASSLDGAGNQPQHF. In DNA form, the CDR3 reads TGTGCCAGCAGTTTAGACGGGGCAGGGAATCAGCCCCAGCATTTT.

This rearrangement joins TRBV9 to TRBJ2-1; 7 bases map to TRBD1. The ends lost 0 bases at V and 10 bases at J; junction bases unmatched: 7. CDR1 is SGDLS and CDR2 is YYNGEE in the germline V gene. This CDR3 is built from 14 residues. The CDR3 is CASSVGDSPIEQFF. The CDR3 nucleotides read TGTGCCAGCAGCGTAGGGGACAGCCCGATCGAGCAGTTCTTC.

This chain connects TRBV27 to TRBJ1-2; D uncertain. Germline V CDR1 and CDR2: MNHEY, SMNVEV (reference sequence). This CDR3 spans 16 amino acids. The V end was cut by 2 bases, the J end by 4 bases, with 17 bases between. CDR3 DNA sequence: TGTGCCAGCAGTTTAGTTGGGAGGAGGGTGGGCTATGGCTACACCTTC. Protein sequence: CASSLVGRRVGYGYTF.